This T cell receptor beta chain was obtained from a study of shared clonotypes between healthy human individuals. The germline gives CDR1 SGHRS, CDR2 YFSETQ. The CDR3 extends over 15 amino acids. The V gene end was trimmed by 3 bases and the J gene end by 0 bases; junction bases not matched to a gene: 3. A remark on this clone: The antigen is unknown.

Once extracted for a subset, genomic DNA was divided evenly among several immunoSEQ plates. Profiling relied on immunoSEQ multiplex PCR, and the TCRdb table lists in-frame clones only, not all of them. The sample has approximately 530,000 clones, 90% to 97% seen once. CD45RA+ naive and CD45RA-negative memory subsets were separated from CD4+ cells. Overall study results and limits: An expected dependence of interdonor clonotype sharing on sequencing depth was noted. Roughly 5% of naive CD4 clonotypes were common to a few donors.

The gene calls are TRBV5-1 and TRBJ2-3, with 8 bases fitting TRBD1. Material: naive CD4+ T cells sorted from blood. Sample subset: CD45RA+ positively selected. The clonotype originates from a woman under 40 in good health. CDR3 in amino acids: CASSYRDRSTDTQYF. The CDR3 DNA sequence: TGCGCCAGCAGCTACCGGGACAGGAGCACAGATACGCAGTATTTT.